This T cell receptor beta chain was profiled in a study of T-cell reconstitution after alpha-beta-depleted transplantation in children. Study results and limitations: Recipient T cells and thymic progenitors that survived were the source of the high TCRbeta diversity seen at day 60 in some patients. Once a year had passed after transplant, T-cell counts and diversity came mostly from newly produced T cells. By about two months after transplant, alpha-beta T cells reportedly arose from several hundred graft clones that had expanded.

Unique molecular identifiers were incorporated into the prepared TCRbeta library. TCRdb independently ran MiXCR on the PCR reads; one entry per CDR3 protein. Among over 400,000 distinct CDR3 sequences, roughly 43% were seen once, and the ten largest hold approximately 30%. This clonotype was recorded only once. No antigen is known for it. CDR1 DFQATT and CDR2 SNEGSKA come from the germline V gene (reference sequence). CDR3 length: 13 amino acids. V lost 3 bases and J lost 8; bases outside the gene matches: 5. This TCR derives from a girl aged 2-10 years with aplastic anemia, due to receive a stem cell transplant. This sequence joins TRBV20-1 and TRBJ2-1, with 9 nucleotides matching TRBD2. The specimen was PBMCs, collected before TCRalphabeta/CD19-depleted stem cell transplant. CDR3 DNA sequence: TGCAGTGCTAGTAGCGGGAGAGTTGATGAGCAGTTCTTC. As protein: CSASSGRVDEQFF.